This T cell receptor (beta chain) was identified in a study of prognosis after radiotherapy for stage I lung cancer. Across the whole study: Aged about 53 to 85 years, with a median of approximately 74 years, the patients were approximately 13 men and about six women.

On two occasions, one at each of two time points, 5.5 to 6.5 milliliters of peripheral blood were drawn. Two-round multiplex PCR on genomic DNA was the method by which TCR beta CDR3 was amplified. TRBV and TRBJ genes each had their own specific primers in first-round PCR. One entry per CDR3 protein results from TCRdb running MiXCR on the multiplex PCR reads. Among fewer than 25,000 distinct CDR3 sequences, 45% to 55% were seen once, and the ten largest hold 30% to 35%. Study results and caveats: Counted unique TCR clones declined after stereotactic body radiation therapy (median approximately 9,600 versus 7,200). A difference in TRBV and TRBJ gene usage was reportedly seen between patients with and without metastases.

This clonotype was observed at least ten times. Its matching antigen is unknown. The germline V gene encodes CDR1 LNHNV and CDR2 YYDKDF (reference sequence). V lost 3 bases and J 3 bases, leaving 6 bases between the germline ends. The CDR3 runs to 13 residues. This receptor was taken from a donor over 45 with non-small cell lung cancer. The sample was PBMCs, taken before or after stereotactic body radiation therapy (not recorded which). The chain couples TRBV15 to TRBJ2-1; D might be TRBD2 (5 bases). The CDR3 here is CATSSGGYNEQFF. For the CDR3, the DNA is TGTGCCACCAGCAGTGGAGGCTACAATGAGCAGTTCTTC.